This record concerns one T cell receptor beta chain sequence. Its antigen is still unknown. The sample holds no much larger clone one base away, and base qualities are not on file. Reading the label with the study, this specimen's treatment or condition is: allogeneic hematopoietic cell transplantation with graft depleted of TCRalphabeta T cells and CD19 B cells. Transplant recipients were children who received TCRalphabeta/CD19-depleted allogeneic hematopoietic cell grafts. The CDR3 has 15 amino acids, counting the end cysteine and phenylalanine. The DNA shown is the 45-base CDR3, in frame from base 1. CDR1 is given as MGHDK and CDR2 as SYGVNS, both from the germline V gene. V and J are truncated by 4 bases and 3 bases respectively, leaving an intervening sequence of 15 bases. Library prep was done by PCR. Reads for this sample came from an Illumina HiSeq 2500. To normalize quantification of the TCRbeta repertoire, the TCR libraries were built with molecular barcoding that relied on unique molecular identifiers. TCRdb redid the processing of the public reads, applying fastp at Q25 and MiXCR, and retained in-frame beta chains. CDR3 protein sequences are deduplicated, and each keeps its most common genes and DNA. The sample yields around 960,000 distinct CDR3 sequences; about 29% were counted once. The ten top clones hold 28% of the sample.

This sample was included in a study of T-cell reconstitution after alpha-beta-depleted transplantation in children (dated by TCRdb to 2016 to 2018). Notes on the research overall: The study quantitatively tracked T-cell immune reconstitution after TCRalphabeta/CD19-depleted allogeneic hematopoietic cell transplantation in children using TCR repertoire profiling.

What the study reported, not specific to this receptor: The high TCRbeta diversity at day 60 in some patients was ascribed to recipient T cells and intrathymic progenitors that had survived conditioning. Over the following months the frequencies of hyperexpanded clones went down, and after one year T-cell counts and TCRbeta diversity were mostly credited to newly produced T cells. Apparently early alphabetaT-cell count recovery about two months after transplant reportedly relied on only several hundred rapidly expanded clones derived from non-depleted graft cells.

The chain is encoded by TRBV25-1 joined to TRBJ1-1; no D gene can be assigned with confidence. Sample: PBMCs, mostly from graft donor cells, taken 360 days after TCRalphabeta/CD19-depleted stem cell transplant. The receptor was derived from a boy younger than two who had a stem cell transplant for SCID, so the T cells may come from the graft donor. The CDR3 sequence is CASSARPGPHTEAFF. The sequenced DNA: TGTGCCAGCAGTGCCCGACCGGGCCCCCACACTGAAGCTTTCTTT. Here the CDR3 is joined to the reference TRBV25-1 and TRBJ1-1 genes, and the full variable domain is: EADIYQTPRYLVIGTGKKITLECSQTMGHDKMYWYQQDPGMELHLIHYSYGVNSTEKGDLSSESTVSRIRTEHFPLTLESARPSHTSQYLCASSARPGPHTEAFFGQGTRLTVV.